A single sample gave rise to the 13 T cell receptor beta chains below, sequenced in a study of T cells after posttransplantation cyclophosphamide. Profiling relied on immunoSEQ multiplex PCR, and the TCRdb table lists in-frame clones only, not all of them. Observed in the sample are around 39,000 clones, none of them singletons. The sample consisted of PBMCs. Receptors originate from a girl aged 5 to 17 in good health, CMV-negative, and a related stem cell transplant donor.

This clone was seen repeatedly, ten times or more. Here the CDR3 reads CASSLTGAGSEAFF. The CDR3 DNA sequence: TGTGCCAGCAGCCTTACAGGGGCCGGGTCTGAAGCTTTCTTT. V and J are TRBV14 and TRBJ1-1; 7 bases are a match to TRBD1. Germline V gene sequence: CDR1 SGHDN, CDR2 FVKESK. The CDR3 contains 14 residues. The J segment lost 6 bases and the V segment lost 4 bases, leaving 8 bases of the junction unmatched.

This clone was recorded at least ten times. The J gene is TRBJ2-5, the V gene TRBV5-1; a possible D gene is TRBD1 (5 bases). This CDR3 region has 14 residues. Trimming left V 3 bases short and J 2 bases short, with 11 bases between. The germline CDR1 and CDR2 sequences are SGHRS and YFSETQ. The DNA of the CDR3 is TGCGCCAGCAGCTATGACAGCTATCAAGAGACCCAGTACTTC. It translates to CASSYDSYQETQYF.

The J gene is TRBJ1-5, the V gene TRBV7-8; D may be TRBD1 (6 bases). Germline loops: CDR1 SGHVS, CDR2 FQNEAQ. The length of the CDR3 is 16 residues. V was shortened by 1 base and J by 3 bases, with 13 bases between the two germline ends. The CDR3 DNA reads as TGTGCCAGCAGCTTAGTGGTCGGGACAATCAATCAGCCCCAGCATTTT. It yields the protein CASSLVVGTINQPQHF.

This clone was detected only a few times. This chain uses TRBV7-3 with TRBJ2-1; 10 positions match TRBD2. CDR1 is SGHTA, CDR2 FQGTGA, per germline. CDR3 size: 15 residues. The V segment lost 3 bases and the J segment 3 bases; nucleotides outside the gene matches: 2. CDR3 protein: CASSFSGGYYNEQFF. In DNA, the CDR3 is TGTGCCAGCAGCTTTAGCGGGGGGTACTACAATGAGCAGTTCTTC.

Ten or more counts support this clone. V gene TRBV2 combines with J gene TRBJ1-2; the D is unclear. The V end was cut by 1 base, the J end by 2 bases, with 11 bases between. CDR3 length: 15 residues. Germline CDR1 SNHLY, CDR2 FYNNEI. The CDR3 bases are TGTGCCAGCAGTGAAGAATCAGGCCGAAACTATGGCTACACCTTC. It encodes CASSEESGRNYGYTF.

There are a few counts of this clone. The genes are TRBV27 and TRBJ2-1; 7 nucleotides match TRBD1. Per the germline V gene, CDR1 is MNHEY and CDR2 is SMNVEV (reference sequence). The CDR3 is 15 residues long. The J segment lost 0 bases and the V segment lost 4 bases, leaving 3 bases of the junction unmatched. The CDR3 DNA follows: TGTGCCAGCAGTTCCGACAGGGCCTCCTACAATGAGCAGTTCTTC. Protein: CASSSDRASYNEQFF.

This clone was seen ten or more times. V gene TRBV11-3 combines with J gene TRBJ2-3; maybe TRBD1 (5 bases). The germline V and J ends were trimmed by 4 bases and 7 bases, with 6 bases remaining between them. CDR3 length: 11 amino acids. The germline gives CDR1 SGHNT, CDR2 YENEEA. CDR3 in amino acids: CASSSGYTQYF. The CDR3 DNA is TGTGCCAGCAGCTCAGGGTATACGCAGTATTTT. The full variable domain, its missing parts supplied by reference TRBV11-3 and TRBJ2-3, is EAGVVQSPRYKIIEKKQPVAFWCNPISGHNTLYWYLQNLGQGPELLIRYENEEAVDDSQLPKDRFSAERLKGVDSTLKIQPAELGDSAVYLCASSSGYTQYFGPGTRLTVL.

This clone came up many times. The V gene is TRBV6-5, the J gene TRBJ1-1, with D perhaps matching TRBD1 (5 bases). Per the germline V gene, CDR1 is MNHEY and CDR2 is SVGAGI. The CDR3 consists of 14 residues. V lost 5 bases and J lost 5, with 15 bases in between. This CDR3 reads CASSRQLGGTEAFF. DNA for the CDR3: TGTGCCAGCAGTCGACAGTTAGGAGGGACTGAAGCTTTCTTT.

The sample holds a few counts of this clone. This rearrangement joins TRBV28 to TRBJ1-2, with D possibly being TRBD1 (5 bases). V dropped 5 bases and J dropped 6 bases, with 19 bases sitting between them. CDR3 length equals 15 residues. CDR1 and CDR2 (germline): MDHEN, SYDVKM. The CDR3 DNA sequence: TGTGCCAGCAGTCCCTACGATAGCAGGGTGGATGGCTACACCTTC. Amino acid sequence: CASSPYDSRVDGYTF.

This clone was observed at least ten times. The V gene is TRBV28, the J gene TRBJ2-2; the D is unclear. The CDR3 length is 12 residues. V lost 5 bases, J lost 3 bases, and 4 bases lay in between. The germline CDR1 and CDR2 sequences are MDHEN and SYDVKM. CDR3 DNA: TGTGCCAGCAGTGAGTACACCGGGGAGCTGTTTTTT. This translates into CASSEYTGELFF. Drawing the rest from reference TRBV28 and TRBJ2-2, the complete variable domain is DVKVTQSSRYLVKRTGEKVFLECVQDMDHENMFWYRQDPGLGLRLIYFSYDVKMKEKGDIPEGYSVSREKKERFSLILESASTNQTSMYLCASSEYTGELFFGEGSRLTVL.

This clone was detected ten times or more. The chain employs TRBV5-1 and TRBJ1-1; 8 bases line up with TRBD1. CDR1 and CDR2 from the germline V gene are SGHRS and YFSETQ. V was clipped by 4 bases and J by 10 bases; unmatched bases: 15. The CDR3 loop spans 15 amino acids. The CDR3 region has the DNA TGCGCCAGCAGCCCGTGGCCGGGACAGGAGCCCCGAGCTTTCTTT. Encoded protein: CASSPWPGQEPRAFF.

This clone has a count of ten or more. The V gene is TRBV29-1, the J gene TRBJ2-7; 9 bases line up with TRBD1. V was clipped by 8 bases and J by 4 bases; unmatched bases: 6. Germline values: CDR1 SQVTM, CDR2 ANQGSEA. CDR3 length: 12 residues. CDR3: CSINRGPYEQYF. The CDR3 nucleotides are TGCAGCATTAACAGGGGGCCGTACGAGCAGTACTTC.

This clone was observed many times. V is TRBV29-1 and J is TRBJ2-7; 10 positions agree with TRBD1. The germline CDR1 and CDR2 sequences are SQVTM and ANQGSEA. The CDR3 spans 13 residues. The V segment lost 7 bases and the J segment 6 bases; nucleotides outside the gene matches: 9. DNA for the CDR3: TGCAGCGGCTCGGGACAGGGGTTCGTCGAGCAGTACTTC. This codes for CSGSGQGFVEQYF.